The 21 T cell receptor beta chains given below trace back to one sample, sequenced in a study of cytomegalovirus exposure and HLA in healthy donors. It was with 60 Vbeta and 13 Jbeta primers that the PCR ran. The method was immunoSEQ multiplex PCR; TCRdb's version includes in-frame clones alone and lacks a portion of them. Among 95,000 to 150,000 clones listed, over 75% were seen once. The sample taken for sequencing was PBMCs. These receptors all stem from a human donor in good health.

This chain connects TRBV5-1 to TRBJ2-5, with a weak D call TRBD1 (5 bases). The CDR3 is made up of 17 amino acids. Trimming left V 0 bases short and J 0 bases short, with 15 bases between. Germline CDR1 reads SGHRS; CDR2 reads YFSETQ. CDR3: CASSLGRSGAHQETQYF. CDR3 bases: TGCGCCAGCAGCTTGGGAAGGAGTGGGGCCCACCAAGAGACCCAGTACTTC.

The chain couples TRBV11-2 to TRBJ2-3; 8 bases match TRBD1. The germline CDR1 and CDR2 sequences are SGHAT and FQNNGV. There are 19 residues in the CDR3. The junction had 16 bases not matched to a gene; V was cut back by 3 bases and J by 2 bases. The CDR3 DNA reads as TGTGCCAGCAGCTTTCGAGGTCGCATCGGACAGGGACTCACAGATACGCAGTATTTT. This sequence encodes CASSFRGRIGQGLTDTQYF.

The sample holds a few counts of this clone. V usage is TRBV19 and J usage is TRBJ2-7, with D hard to call. The V gene lost 3 bases and the J gene lost 5 bases, with 17 bases spanning the gap. CDR3 size: 15 residues. The germline gives CDR1 LNHDA, CDR2 SQIVND (reference sequence). This CDR3 is CASSIDGQRGNEQYF. CDR3 DNA: TGTGCCAGTAGTATTGACGGCCAAAGAGGCAACGAGCAGTACTTC.

This clone was recorded only once. The chain couples TRBV19 to TRBJ1-4; 10 bases match TRBD1. V shed 10 bases and J 8 bases; nucleotides not matched to a gene: 10. Germline V lookup: CDR1 LNHDA, CDR2 SQIVND (reference sequence). The CDR3 is 14 amino acids. DNA for the CDR3: TGTGCCACGGGACAGGGGTCAGCTGGGGAAAAACTGTTTTTT. Its protein product is CATGQGSAGEKLFF.

This clone has a single count. This chain links TRBV6-5 with TRBJ2-1, with TRBD2 matching over 7 bases. CDR1 and CDR2 (germline): MNHEY, SVGAGI. CDR3 size: 14 residues. The ends lost 5 bases at V and 9 bases at J; junction bases unmatched: 10. This CDR3 is CASSRSGVKGEQFF. In DNA, the CDR3 is TGTGCCAGCAGTAGGAGCGGGGTTAAGGGTGAGCAGTTCTTC.

This clone was seen only a few times. Here the CDR3 reads CASIRSGIGEQYF. The CDR3 coding sequence is TGTGCCAGCATCCGTTCAGGAATTGGGGAGCAGTACTTC. This rearrangement joins TRBV6-1 to TRBJ2-7, with D hard to call. Trimming took off 7 bases at V and 7 bases at J, with 17 bases between the two ends. CDR3 size: 13 residues. Germline loops: CDR1 MNHNS, CDR2 SASEGT.

Written as DNA, the CDR3 is TGTGCCAGCAGGCTACGAACCAATCAGCCCCAGCATTTT. Translating gives CASRLRTNQPQHF. The chain links TRBV6-6 to TRBJ1-5, with D hard to call. This CDR3 has 13 amino acids. Per the germline V gene, CDR1 is MNHNY and CDR2 is SVGAGI (reference sequence). With 6 bases removed from V and 3 bases from J, the gap between germline ends came to 9 bases.

This sequence joins TRBV2 and TRBJ2-5; TRBD2 matches 8 bases. J gave up 5 bases and V 3 bases, and 8 bases lay outside the gene matches. The CDR3 totals 15 residues. The V gene's germline CDR1 is SNHLY and CDR2 FYNNEI. DNA for the CDR3: TGTGCCAGCAGTGACTCCAGCGGGAGCAAGGAGACCCAGTACTTC. This sequence encodes CASSDSSGSKETQYF.

The rearrangement joins TRBV18 to TRBJ2-5, with D unclear. Judging by the DNA end, TRBJ2-7 fits better; the J call may be wrong. The CDR3 spans 11 residues. The germline gives CDR1 KGHSH, CDR2 LQKENI. The CDR3 nucleotides read TGTGCCAGCTCTCTATCCTACGAGCAGTACTTC. Translation: CASSLSYEQYF.

The chain joins TRBV18 to TRBJ1-2; the match to TRBD1 covers 9 bases. This CDR3 is built from 14 residues. CDR1 and CDR2 (germline): KGHSH, LQKENI. V dropped 4 bases and J dropped 7; count of bases not matched to a gene: 7. CDR3 in DNA: TGTGCCAGCTCACTGCGACAGGGGGAGAGTGGCTACACCTTC. Its translation is CASSLRQGESGYTF.

This clone occurred a few times. The V gene is TRBV27, the J gene TRBJ1-5; D is unclear. Germline V gene data show CDR1 as MNHEY and CDR2 as SMNVEV (reference sequence). The CDR3 runs to 15 residues. The germline V and J ends were trimmed by 3 bases and 4 bases, with 13 bases remaining between them. The CDR3, as DNA: TGTGCCAGCAGTTTTCGGCCAGGCTCGAATCAGCCCCAGCATTTT. It encodes CASSFRPGSNQPQHF.

In its sample, this clone was seen a few times. J is TRBJ2-1 and V is TRBV6-5; 8 positions match TRBD2. CDR3 length: 15 amino acids. The V and J ends lost 5 bases and 4 bases, in that order; junction bases with no gene match: 7. Looked up from germline, CDR1 is MNHEY and CDR2 is SVGAGI. In DNA form, the CDR3 reads TGTGCCAGCAGTCCCCAGCGGGAGCGGTACAATGAGCAGTTCTTC. This gives the protein CASSPQRERYNEQFF.

The gene calls are TRBV9 and TRBJ2-2, with a weak D call TRBD2 (5 bases). The CDR3 contains 16 residues. CDR1 SGDLS and CDR2 YYNGEE come from the germline V gene. V was pared by 4 bases and J by 1 base, with 14 bases between. The CDR3 bases are TGTGCCAGCAGCCTTGGACTTTTCCTGAACACCGGGGAGCTGTTTTTT. Its translation is CASSLGLFLNTGELFF.

The J gene is TRBJ1-1, the V gene TRBV28; TRBD1 aligns across 7 bases. The V segment lost 3 bases and the J segment 1 base; nucleotides outside the gene matches: 2. The CDR3 covers 14 residues. Germline values: CDR1 MDHEN, CDR2 SYDVKM. The CDR3 loop reads CASSLGQKNTEAFF. In DNA, the CDR3 is TGTGCCAGCAGTTTGGGACAGAAGAACACTGAAGCTTTCTTT. Full variable domain (missing parts from reference TRBV28 and TRBJ1-1): DVKVTQSSRYLVKRTGEKVFLECVQDMDHENMFWYRQDPGLGLRLIYFSYDVKMKEKGDIPEGYSVSREKKERFSLILESASTNQTSMYLCASSLGQKNTEAFFGQGTRLTVV.

The CDR3 protein is CASSLGQGGGQPQHF. The CDR3 region has the DNA TGTGCCAGCAGTTTAGGGCAGGGCGGGGGTCAGCCCCAGCATTTT. This chain connects TRBV28 to TRBJ1-5; D is perhaps TRBD1 (5 bases). CDR1 is MDHEN and CDR2 is SYDVKM in the germline V gene. V was trimmed by 2 bases and J by 6 bases, leaving 14 bases between them. This CDR3 has 15 residues.

The gene calls are TRBV2 and TRBJ2-1, with 11 nucleotides matching TRBD2. V gave up 4 bases and J gave up 7 bases; unmatched junction bases: 6. This CDR3 is 15 amino acids long. Germline loops: CDR1 SNHLY, CDR2 FYNNEI. The CDR3 coding sequence is TGTGCCAGCAGTGTTCTAGCGGGAGGATATAATGAGCAGTTCTTC. Translation gives CASSVLAGGYNEQFF.

The chain carries TRBV20-1 and TRBJ1-1; TRBD1 matches 7 bases. Trimming at V came to 5 bases and at J to 11 bases, leaving 8 bases not matched to a gene. The CDR3 is 11 residues long. CDR1 is DFQATT and CDR2 is SNEGSKA in the germline V gene (reference sequence). CDR3 sequence: CSAGRDSRAFF. DNA of the CDR3: TGCAGTGCTGGGCGGGACAGTAGGGCTTTCTTT.

This CDR3 is CASSPDRTSGRTLGSEQFF. CDR3 nucleotide sequence: TGTGCCAGCAGCCCAGACCGGACTAGCGGGAGGACTCTTGGCAGTGAGCAGTTCTTC. J is TRBJ2-1 and V is TRBV4-2; the match to TRBD2 covers 14 bases. The germline CDR1 and CDR2 sequences are LGHNA and YNFKEQ. The junction had 17 bases not matched to a gene; V was cut back by 4 bases and J by 9 bases. The CDR3 extends over 19 amino acids.

The chain joins TRBV7-9 to TRBJ1-1; TRBD1 matches 8 bases. Germline-derived CDR1 and CDR2 are SEHNR and FQNEAQ (reference sequence). The junction had 7 bases not matched to a gene; V was cut back by 1 base and J by 0 bases. This CDR3 contains 17 residues. The CDR3: CASSLVPRQGMNTEAFF. The CDR3, as DNA: TGTGCCAGCAGCTTAGTGCCCCGACAGGGGATGAACACTGAAGCTTTCTTT.

This rearrangement joins TRBV18 to TRBJ2-7, with TRBD1 matching over 9 bases. V shed 4 bases, J shed 5 bases, and the junction held 9 bases outside the gene matches. Germline CDR1 KGHSH, CDR2 LQKENI. CDR3 size: 15 residues. The chain's CDR3 is CASSLNGQGINEQYF. The CDR3 DNA follows: TGTGCCAGCTCACTTAATGGACAGGGGATCAACGAGCAGTACTTC.

To note about this clone: At one of its ends the junction is not consistent with the germline gene, which may arise from a read error. The V call is TRBV6-4, the J call TRBJ2-6; a possible D gene is TRBD1 (5 bases). This CDR3 region has 17 residues. Germline lookup yields CDR1 MRHNA and CDR2 SNTAGT. The CDR3 coding sequence is TGTGCCAGCAGTGACTCCGACAGCAACTCTGGGGCCAACGGCCTGACTTTC. Protein product: CASSDSDSNSGANGLTF.